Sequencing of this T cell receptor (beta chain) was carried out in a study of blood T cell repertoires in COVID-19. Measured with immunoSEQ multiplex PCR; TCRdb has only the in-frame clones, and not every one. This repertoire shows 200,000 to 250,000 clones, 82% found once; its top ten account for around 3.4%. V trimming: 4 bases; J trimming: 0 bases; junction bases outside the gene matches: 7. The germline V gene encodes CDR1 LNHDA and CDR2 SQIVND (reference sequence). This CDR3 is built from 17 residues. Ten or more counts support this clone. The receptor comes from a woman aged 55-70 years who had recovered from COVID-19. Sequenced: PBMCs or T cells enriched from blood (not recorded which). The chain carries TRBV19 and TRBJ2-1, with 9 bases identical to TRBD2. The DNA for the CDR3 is TGTGCCAGTAGTACCGGGCCTAGCGGGACCTCCTACAATGAGCAGTTCTTC. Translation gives CASSTGPSGTSYNEQFF.